The next 2 T cell receptor beta chains were all read from a single sample in a study of T-cell reconstitution after alpha-beta-depleted transplantation in children. A library of TCRbeta sequences, prepared with unique molecular identifiers, was generated. TCRdb itself ran the PCR reads through MiXCR, one entry per CDR3 protein. The table lists about 400,000 distinct CDR3 sequences, 15% to 20% of them singletons, with approximately 29% in the top ten. This specimen was PBMCs, mostly from graft donor cells, taken 360 days after TCRalphabeta/CD19-depleted stem cell transplant. These receptors were taken from a boy less than two years old who had a stem cell transplant for Wiskott-Aldrich syndrome, so the T cells may come from the graft donor.

The sample holds a few counts of this clonotype. The rearrangement links TRBV20-1 to TRBJ2-5; 12 positions match TRBD1. The CDR3 has 16 amino acids. The V and J ends lost 6 bases and 5 bases, in that order; junction bases with no gene match: 13. Germline V CDR1 and CDR2: DFQATT, SNEGSKA (reference sequence). As DNA, the CDR3 is TGCAGTGCCGAAGTCTGGGACAGGGGGCTTTGGGAGACCCAGTACTTC. It codes for CSAEVWDRGLWETQYF.

V gene TRBV12-3 or TRBV12-4 combines with J gene TRBJ2-5; possibly TRBD2 for D (6 bases). V dropped 1 base and J dropped 4 bases, with 16 bases sitting between them. The length of the CDR3 is 16 residues. The CDR3 region is CASSLVRGGRGETQYF. In DNA form, the CDR3 reads TGTGCCAGCAGTTTAGTACGTGGGGGGAGAGGAGAGACCCAGTACTTC.